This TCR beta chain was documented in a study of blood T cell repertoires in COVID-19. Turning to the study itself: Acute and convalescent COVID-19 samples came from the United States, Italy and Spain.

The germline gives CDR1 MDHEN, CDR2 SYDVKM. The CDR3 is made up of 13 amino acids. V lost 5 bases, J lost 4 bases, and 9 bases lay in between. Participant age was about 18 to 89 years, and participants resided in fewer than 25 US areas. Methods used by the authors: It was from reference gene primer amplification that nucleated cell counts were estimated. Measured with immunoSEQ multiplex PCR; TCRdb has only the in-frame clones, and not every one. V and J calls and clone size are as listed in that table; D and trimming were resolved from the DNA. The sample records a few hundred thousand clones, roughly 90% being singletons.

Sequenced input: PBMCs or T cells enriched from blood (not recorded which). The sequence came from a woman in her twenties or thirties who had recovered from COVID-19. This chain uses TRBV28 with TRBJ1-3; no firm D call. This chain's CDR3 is CASSPRQGNTIYF. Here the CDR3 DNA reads TGTGCCAGCAGTCCGAGACAAGGAAACACCATATATTTT.